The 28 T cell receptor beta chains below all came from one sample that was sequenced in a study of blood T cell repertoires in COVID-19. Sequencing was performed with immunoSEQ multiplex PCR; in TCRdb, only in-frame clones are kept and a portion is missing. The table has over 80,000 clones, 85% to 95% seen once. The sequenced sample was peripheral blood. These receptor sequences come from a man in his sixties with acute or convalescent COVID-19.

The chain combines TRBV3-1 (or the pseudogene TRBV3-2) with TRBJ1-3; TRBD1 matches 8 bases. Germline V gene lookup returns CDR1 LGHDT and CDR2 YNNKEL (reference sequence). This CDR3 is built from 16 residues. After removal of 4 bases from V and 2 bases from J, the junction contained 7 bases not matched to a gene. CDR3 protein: CASSRTGPDPGNTIYF. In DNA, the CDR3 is TGTGCCAGCAGCCGGACAGGGCCCGATCCTGGAAACACCATATATTTT.

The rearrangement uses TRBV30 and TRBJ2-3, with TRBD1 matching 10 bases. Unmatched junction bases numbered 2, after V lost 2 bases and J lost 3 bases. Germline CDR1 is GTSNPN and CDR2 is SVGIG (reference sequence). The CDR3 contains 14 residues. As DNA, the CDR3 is TGTGCCTGGAGTCCGGGACAGGGGACAGATACGCAGTATTTT. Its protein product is CAWSPGQGTDTQYF. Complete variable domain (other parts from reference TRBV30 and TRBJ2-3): SQTIHQWPATLVQPVGSPLSLECTVEGTSNPNLYWYRQAAGRGLQLLFYSVGIGQISSEVPQNLSASRPQDRQFILSSKKLLLSDSGFYLCAWSPGQGTDTQYFGPGTRLTVL.

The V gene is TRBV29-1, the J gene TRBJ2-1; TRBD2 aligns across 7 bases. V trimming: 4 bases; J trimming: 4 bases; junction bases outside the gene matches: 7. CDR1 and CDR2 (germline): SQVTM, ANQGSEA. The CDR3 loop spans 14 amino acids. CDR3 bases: TGCAGCGTTGTCGGCAGCGGGAAGTACAATGAGCAGTTCTTC. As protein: CSVVGSGKYNEQFF.

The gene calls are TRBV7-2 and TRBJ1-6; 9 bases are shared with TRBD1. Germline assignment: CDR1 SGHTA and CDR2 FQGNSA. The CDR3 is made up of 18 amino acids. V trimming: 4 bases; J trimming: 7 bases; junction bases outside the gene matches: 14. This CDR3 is CASSSFLPGQGFNSPLHF. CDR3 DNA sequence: TGTGCCAGCAGCTCCTTTCTTCCCGGACAGGGGTTCAATTCACCCCTCCACTTT.

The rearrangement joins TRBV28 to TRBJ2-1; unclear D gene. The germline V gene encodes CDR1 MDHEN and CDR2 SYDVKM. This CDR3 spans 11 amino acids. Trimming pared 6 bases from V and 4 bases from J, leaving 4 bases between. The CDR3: CASRHYNEQFF. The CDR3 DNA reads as TGTGCCAGCAGACATTACAATGAGCAGTTCTTC.

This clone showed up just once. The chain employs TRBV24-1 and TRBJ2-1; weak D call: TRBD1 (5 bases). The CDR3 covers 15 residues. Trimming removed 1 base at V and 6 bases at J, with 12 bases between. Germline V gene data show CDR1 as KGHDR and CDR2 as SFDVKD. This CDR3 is CATSDFRQGGNEQFF. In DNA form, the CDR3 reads TGTGCCACCAGTGATTTCCGTCAGGGCGGCAATGAGCAGTTCTTC.

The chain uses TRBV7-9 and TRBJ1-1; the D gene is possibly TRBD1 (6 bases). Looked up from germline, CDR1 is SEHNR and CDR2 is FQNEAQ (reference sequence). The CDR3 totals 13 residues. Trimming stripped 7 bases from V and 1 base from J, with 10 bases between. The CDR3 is CASTRTANTEAFF. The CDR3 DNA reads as TGTGCCAGCACCCGGACAGCGAACACTGAAGCTTTCTTT. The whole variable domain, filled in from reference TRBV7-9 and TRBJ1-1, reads DTGVSQNPRHKITKRGQNVTFRCDPISEHNRLYWYRQTLGQGPEFLTYFQNEAQLEKSRLLSDRFSAERPKGSFSTLEIQRTEQGDSAMYLCASTRTANTEAFFGQGTRLTVV.

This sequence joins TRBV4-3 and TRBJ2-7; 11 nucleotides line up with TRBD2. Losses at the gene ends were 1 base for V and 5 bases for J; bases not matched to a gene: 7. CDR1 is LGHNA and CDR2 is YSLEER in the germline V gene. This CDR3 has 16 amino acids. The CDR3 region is CASSQVLAGGPDEQYF. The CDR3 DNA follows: TGCGCCAGCAGCCAAGTATTAGCGGGAGGGCCAGACGAGCAGTACTTC.

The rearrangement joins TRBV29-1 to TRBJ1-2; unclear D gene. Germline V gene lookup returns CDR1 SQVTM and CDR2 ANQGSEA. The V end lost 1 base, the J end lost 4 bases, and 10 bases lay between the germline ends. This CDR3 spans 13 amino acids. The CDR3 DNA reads TGCAGCGTTGAAGTCGTCTACGGCTATGGCTACACCTTC. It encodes CSVEVVYGYGYTF.

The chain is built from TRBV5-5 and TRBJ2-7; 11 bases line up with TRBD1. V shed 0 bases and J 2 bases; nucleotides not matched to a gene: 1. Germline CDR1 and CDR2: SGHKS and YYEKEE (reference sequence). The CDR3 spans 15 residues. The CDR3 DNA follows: TGTGCCAGCAGCTTGGAGGACAGGGGGCCCTACGAGCAGTACTTC. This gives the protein CASSLEDRGPYEQYF.

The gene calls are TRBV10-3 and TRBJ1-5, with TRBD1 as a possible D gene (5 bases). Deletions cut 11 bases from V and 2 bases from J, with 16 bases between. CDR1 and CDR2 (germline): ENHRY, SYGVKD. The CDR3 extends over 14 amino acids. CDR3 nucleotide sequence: TGTGCCTCCGGAGGGGCTTGGGGCAATCAGCCCCAGCATTTT. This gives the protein CASGGAWGNQPQHF.

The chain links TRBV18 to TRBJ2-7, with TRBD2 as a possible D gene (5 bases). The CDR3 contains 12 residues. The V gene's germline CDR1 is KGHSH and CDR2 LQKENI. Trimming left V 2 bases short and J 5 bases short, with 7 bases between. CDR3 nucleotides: TGTGCCAGCTCACCAATGAGGGACGAGCAGTACTTC. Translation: CASSPMRDEQYF.

The CDR3 DNA reads TGCGCCAGCAGCCAAGATACCGAGAGGTCCGGGGAGCTGTTTTTT. Translation: CASSQDTERSGELFF. The rearrangement uses TRBV4-3 and TRBJ2-2; D remains unclear. This CDR3 has 15 residues. CDR1 and CDR2 from the germline V gene are LGHNA and YSLEER. Deletions cut 0 bases from V and 6 bases from J, with 11 bases between.

The chain's CDR3 is CASTGLLGHEQFF. CDR3 DNA sequence: TGCGCCAGTACGGGACTTCTGGGGCATGAGCAGTTCTTC. The chain has TRBV5-1 and TRBJ2-1; D is possibly TRBD2 (6 bases). Per germline, CDR1 SGHRS and CDR2 YFSETQ. The CDR3 has 13 residues. Trimming shortened V by 8 bases and J by 8 bases, and 17 bases separated the two germline ends.

The CDR3 nucleotides are TGTGCCACCAGTGATAACCTAGCGAACACCGGGGAGCTGTTTTTT. Translation gives CATSDNLANTGELFF. This chain uses TRBV24-1 with TRBJ2-2, with D unresolved. Germline V gene data show CDR1 as KGHDR and CDR2 as SFDVKD. V lost 3 bases to trimming and J lost 0 bases, with 7 bases between them. This CDR3 is 15 amino acids long.

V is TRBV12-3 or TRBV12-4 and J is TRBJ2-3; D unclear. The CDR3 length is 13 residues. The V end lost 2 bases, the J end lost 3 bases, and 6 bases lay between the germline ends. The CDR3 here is CASSLQRTDTQYF. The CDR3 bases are TGTGCCAGCAGTTTACAGCGTACAGATACGCAGTATTTT.

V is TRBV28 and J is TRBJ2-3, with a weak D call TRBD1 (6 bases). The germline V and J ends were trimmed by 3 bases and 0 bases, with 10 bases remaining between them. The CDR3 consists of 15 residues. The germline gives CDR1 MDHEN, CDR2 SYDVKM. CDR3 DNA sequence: TGTGCCAGCAGTTTGGGGGCTTACAGCACAGATACGCAGTATTTT. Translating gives CASSLGAYSTDTQYF. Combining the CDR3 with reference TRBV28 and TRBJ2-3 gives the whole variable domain DVKVTQSSRYLVKRTGEKVFLECVQDMDHENMFWYRQDPGLGLRLIYFSYDVKMKEKGDIPEGYSVSREKKERFSLILESASTNQTSMYLCASSLGAYSTDTQYFGPGTRLTVL.

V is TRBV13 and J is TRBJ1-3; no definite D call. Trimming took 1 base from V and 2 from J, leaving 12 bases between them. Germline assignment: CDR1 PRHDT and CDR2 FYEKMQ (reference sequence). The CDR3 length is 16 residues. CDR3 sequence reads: CASSLVAGGAGNTIYF. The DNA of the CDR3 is TGTGCCAGCAGCTTAGTGGCCGGAGGAGCTGGAAACACCATATATTTT.

The CDR3 loop is CASSLPGGGYGYTF. In DNA, the CDR3 is TGTGCCAGCAGTCTCCCGGGGGGCGGCTATGGCTACACCTTC. The chain employs TRBV28 and TRBJ1-2; possibly TRBD1 for D (6 bases). The CDR3 runs 14 residues. Trimming left V 5 bases short and J 4 bases short, with 14 bases between. CDR1 and CDR2 (germline): MDHEN, SYDVKM.

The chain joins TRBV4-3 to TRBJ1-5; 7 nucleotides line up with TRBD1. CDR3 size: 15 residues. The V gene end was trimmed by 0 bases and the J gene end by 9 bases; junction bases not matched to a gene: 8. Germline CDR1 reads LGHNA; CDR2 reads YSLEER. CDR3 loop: CASSQDLGQSTPQHF. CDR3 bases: TGCGCCAGCAGCCAAGATCTGGGACAGTCGACGCCCCAGCATTTT.

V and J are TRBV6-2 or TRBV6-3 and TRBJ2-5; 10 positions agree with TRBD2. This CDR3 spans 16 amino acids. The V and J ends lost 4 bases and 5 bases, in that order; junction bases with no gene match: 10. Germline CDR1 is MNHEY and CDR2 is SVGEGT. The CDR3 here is CASSWEASGLAETQYF. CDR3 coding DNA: TGTGCCAGCAGTTGGGAAGCTTCGGGACTAGCGGAGACCCAGTACTTC.

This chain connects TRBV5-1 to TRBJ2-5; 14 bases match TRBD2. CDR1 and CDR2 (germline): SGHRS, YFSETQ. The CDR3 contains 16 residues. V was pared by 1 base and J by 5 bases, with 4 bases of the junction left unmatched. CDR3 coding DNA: TGCGCCAGCAGCTTGTTGACTAGCGGGAGGGCGGAGACCCAGTACTTC. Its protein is CASSLLTSGRAETQYF.

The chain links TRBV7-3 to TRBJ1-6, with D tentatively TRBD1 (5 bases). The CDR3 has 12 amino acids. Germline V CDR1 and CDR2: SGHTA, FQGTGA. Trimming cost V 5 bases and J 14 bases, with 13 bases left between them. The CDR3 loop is CASSPTGGTLHF. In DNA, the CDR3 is TGTGCCAGCAGCCCGACCGGGGGAACCCTCCACTTT.

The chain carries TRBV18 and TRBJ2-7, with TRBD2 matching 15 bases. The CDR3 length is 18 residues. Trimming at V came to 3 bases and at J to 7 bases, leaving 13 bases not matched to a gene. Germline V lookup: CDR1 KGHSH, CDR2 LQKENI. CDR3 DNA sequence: TGTGCCAGCTCACCTCCCCTCGGGACTAGCGGGAGGTTTTGGGAGCAGTACTTC. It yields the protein CASSPPLGTSGRFWEQYF.

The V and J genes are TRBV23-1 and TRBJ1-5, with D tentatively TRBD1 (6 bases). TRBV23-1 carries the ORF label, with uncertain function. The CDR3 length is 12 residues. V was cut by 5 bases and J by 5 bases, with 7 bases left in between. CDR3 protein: CASSDRYQPQHF. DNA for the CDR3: TGCGCCAGCAGTGACAGGTATCAGCCCCAGCATTTT.

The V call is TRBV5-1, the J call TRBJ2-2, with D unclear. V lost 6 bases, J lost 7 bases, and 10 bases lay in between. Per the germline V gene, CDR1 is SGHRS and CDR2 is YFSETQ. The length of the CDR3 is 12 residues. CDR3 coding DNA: TGCGCCAGCACCTTTCTCGGCGGGGAGCTGTTTTTT. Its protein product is CASTFLGGELFF.

The CDR3 region is CASSLYTGTNTGELFF. CDR3 DNA: TGTGCCAGCAGTTTATATACAGGGACGAACACCGGGGAGCTGTTTTTT. The chain uses TRBV28 and TRBJ2-2, with D perhaps matching TRBD1 (6 bases). The ends were cut back, 1 base at V and 0 bases at J, with 9 bases in the middle. Per the germline V gene, CDR1 is MDHEN and CDR2 is SYDVKM. This CDR3 has 16 residues.

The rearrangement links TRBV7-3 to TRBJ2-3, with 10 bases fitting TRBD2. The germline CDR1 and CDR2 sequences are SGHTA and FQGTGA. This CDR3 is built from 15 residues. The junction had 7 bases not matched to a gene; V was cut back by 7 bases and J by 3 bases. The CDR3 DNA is TGTGCCAGCACCGCTAGCGGGAGAAGGACAGATACGCAGTATTTT. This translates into CASTASGRRTDTQYF.